Below are 9 T cell receptor beta chains sequenced from a single sample in a study of cytomegalovirus exposure and HLA in healthy donors. Assay used: immunoSEQ multiplex PCR; TCRdb lists only in-frame clones, some missing. The sample yields roughly 250,000 clones, 90% seen once. Sequenced input: PBMCs. The origin of the receptors is a woman aged 18-29 years in good health and CMV-seronegative.

This clone was detected only a few times. The chain joins TRBV11-2 to TRBJ1-6, with D perhaps TRBD1 (6 bases). Germline loops: CDR1 SGHAT, CDR2 FQNNGV. CDR3 length: 15 residues. V was cut by 5 bases and J by 10 bases, with 18 bases left in between. The CDR3 DNA reads as TGTGCCAGCAGCCCCCCGTTGGGGGCTGACTCACCCCTCCACTTT. Translation gives CASSPPLGADSPLHF.

The rearrangement joins TRBV6-1 to TRBJ1-4; D perhaps matches TRBD1 (6 bases). Per germline, CDR1 MNHNS and CDR2 SASEGT. CDR3 length equals 18 residues. The V end lost 4 bases, the J end lost 8 bases, and 26 bases lay between the germline ends. CDR3 in amino acids: CASSGRRWDNNKREKLFF. The CDR3 DNA is TGTGCCAGCAGTGGAAGACGGTGGGACAACAATAAAAGGGAAAAACTGTTTTTT.

V usage is TRBV6-5 and J usage is TRBJ1-3; the match to TRBD1 covers 8 bases. Germline values: CDR1 MNHEY, CDR2 SVGAGI. With 6 bases clipped from V and 8 bases from J, the junction kept 12 bases outside the gene matches. CDR3 length: 15 residues. The CDR3 sequence: CASRPPAGQGHTIYF. The CDR3 region has the DNA TGTGCCAGCAGGCCCCCTGCTGGACAGGGCCACACCATATATTTT.

The chain links TRBV19 to TRBJ2-2; possibly TRBD2 for D (6 bases). CDR1 is LNHDA, CDR2 SQIVND, per germline (reference sequence). The CDR3 runs to 13 residues. V was trimmed by 9 bases and J by 4 bases, leaving 12 bases between them. The DNA for the CDR3 is TGTGCCAGCTGCGGGACGACCACCGGGGAGCTGTTTTTT. It is translated as CASCGTTTGELFF.

The rearrangement uses TRBV7-6 and TRBJ2-1; 9 bases align to TRBD2. Looked up from germline, CDR1 is SGHVS and CDR2 is FNYEAQ. J was trimmed by 6 bases and V by 6 bases; bases with no gene match: 6. This CDR3 contains 14 residues. This chain's CDR3 is CASSSGGLINEQFF. CDR3 in DNA: TGTGCCAGCAGTAGCGGGGGCCTAATCAATGAGCAGTTCTTC.

The V gene is TRBV7-9, the J gene TRBJ1-1; TRBD1 matches 7 bases. Trimming removed 5 bases from V and 10 bases from J; junction bases left unmatched: 16. Germline CDR1 reads SEHNR; CDR2 reads FQNEAQ (reference sequence). There are 15 residues in the CDR3. The CDR3 DNA sequence: TGTGCCAGCAGCCCGGGGGAGTCAGAGACAGGGAGAGCTTTCTTT. Translated, it gives CASSPGESETGRAFF.

V is TRBV27 and J is TRBJ1-2; perhaps TRBD1 as D (5 bases). This CDR3 comprises 13 residues. CDR1 is MNHEY, CDR2 SMNVEV, per germline (reference sequence). V was pared by 3 bases and J by 2 bases, with 7 bases between. The CDR3 sequence: CASSFHRNYGYTF. CDR3 DNA sequence: TGTGCCAGCAGTTTCCACAGGAACTATGGCTACACCTTC.

In regard to this clone: The same CDR3 arises from other DNA sequences in this sample as well. The CDR3 nucleotides are TGCGCCAGCAGACAGGCGGGGGGCACAGATACGCAGTATTTT. Protein: CASRQAGGTDTQYF. This rearrangement joins TRBV5-1 to TRBJ2-3, with 7 bases identical to TRBD2. Germline trimming cut 5 bases from V and 1 base from J; bases unmatched to any gene: 4. The CDR3 spans 14 residues. CDR1 is SGHRS and CDR2 is YFSETQ in the germline V gene.

The chain recombines TRBV5-8 with TRBJ2-7; 10 bases are shared with TRBD1. V trimming: 0 bases; J trimming: 6 bases; junction bases outside the gene matches: 3. From germline, CDR1 is SGHTS and CDR2 YDEGEE. The CDR3 totals 14 residues. CDR3 in DNA: TGTGCCAGCAGCTTGGGACAGGGGGCCAGCGAGCAGTACGTC. It translates to CASSLGQGASEQYV.